The 25 T cell receptor beta chains below come from one sample, sequenced in a study of T cells after posttransplantation cyclophosphamide. Busulfan-fludarabine conditioning, marrow transplant, and cyclophosphamide on days +3 and +4 were administered. TCRdb's table, derived via immunoSEQ multiplex PCR, lists solely in-frame clones and lacks some. The sample includes some 5,900 clones, about 2% of them seen just once. Material: PBMCs, obtained around 33 weeks after a stem cell transplant with posttransplant cyclophosphamide. These receptors were taken from a male patient in his thirties who received an allogeneic stem cell transplant from a related donor, was CMV-positive, and had no GVHD. T cells may partly derive from the graft donor.

The table lists this clone with a few counts. The rearrangement joins TRBV5-4 to TRBJ1-3, with D unclear. Looked up from germline, CDR1 is SGHNT and CDR2 is YYREEE (reference sequence). V was clipped by 4 bases and J by 0 bases, with 5 bases between them. The CDR3 consists of 13 residues. CDR3 nucleotide sequence: TGTGCCAGCAGCCTAAACTCTGGAAACACCATATATTTT. Its translation is CASSLNSGNTIYF.

Only a few counts were recorded for this clone. The genes are TRBV2 and TRBJ1-5; perhaps TRBD1 as D (5 bases). CDR3 length: 19 residues. Trimming cost V 2 bases and J 0 bases, with 20 bases left between them. CDR1 SNHLY and CDR2 FYNNEI come from the germline V gene. The chain's CDR3 is CASSETFLLRQSSNQPQHF. The CDR3 bases are TGTGCCAGCAGTGAAACCTTTTTACTCCGACAGTCTAGCAATCAGCCCCAGCATTTT.

The DNA of the CDR3 is TGTGCCAGTAGTATTGGAGGGGGCGAGCCCCAGCATTTT. It codes for CASSIGGGEPQHF. This chain connects TRBV19 to TRBJ1-5; 7 bases align to TRBD1. This CDR3 is 13 amino acids long. Germline loops: CDR1 LNHDA, CDR2 SQIVND (reference sequence). The J segment lost 8 bases and the V segment lost 3 bases, leaving 4 bases of the junction unmatched.

The rearrangement uses TRBV28 and TRBJ2-3; the match to TRBD1 covers 10 bases. The CDR3 spans 15 residues. V gave up 2 bases and J gave up 2 bases; unmatched junction bases: 1. Per germline, CDR1 MDHEN and CDR2 SYDVKM. CDR3 nucleotide sequence: TGTGCCAGCAGTTTAGGGACAGGGGTCACAGATACGCAGTATTTT. Amino acid sequence: CASSLGTGVTDTQYF. Full variable domain (remainder filled in from reference TRBV28 and TRBJ2-3): DVKVTQSSRYLVKRTGEKVFLECVQDMDHENMFWYRQDPGLGLRLIYFSYDVKMKEKGDIPEGYSVSREKKERFSLILESASTNQTSMYLCASSLGTGVTDTQYFGPGTRLTVL.

In this sample, this clone turned up a few times. The rearrangement uses TRBV28 and TRBJ1-1; 7 nucleotides agree with TRBD1. V was clipped by 8 bases and J by 2 bases; unmatched bases: 11. The CDR3 is 15 amino acids. Germline V lookup: CDR1 MDHEN, CDR2 SYDVKM. The CDR3 DNA follows: TGTGCCAGCGCCTCCGGGGACAGATTTAACACTGAAGCTTTCTTT. Amino acid sequence: CASASGDRFNTEAFF. Looking up the rest from reference TRBV28 and TRBJ1-1 gives the full variable domain: DVKVTQSSRYLVKRTGEKVFLECVQDMDHENMFWYRQDPGLGLRLIYFSYDVKMKEKGDIPEGYSVSREKKERFSLILESASTNQTSMYLCASASGDRFNTEAFFGQGTRLTVV.

By share, this clone ranks as medium-sized. The V gene is TRBV7-6, the J gene TRBJ1-1; D ambiguous. CDR3 size: 13 residues. Germline V lookup: CDR1 SGHVS, CDR2 FNYEAQ. Trimming removed 5 bases from V and 4 bases from J, with 11 bases in between. CDR3 in amino acids: CASSRGRGTEAFF. The CDR3 bases are TGTGCCAGCAGCCGTGGACGGGGCACTGAAGCTTTCTTT.

V is TRBV19 and J is TRBJ1-5; D possibly corresponds to TRBD1 (5 bases). The ends were cut back, 7 bases at V and 2 bases at J, with 21 bases in the middle. Per the germline V gene, CDR1 is LNHDA and CDR2 is SQIVND (reference sequence). This CDR3 region has 17 residues. The CDR3 loop is CASTSLSRGGRNQPQHF. CDR3 coding DNA: TGTGCCAGTACCTCACTTAGTAGGGGAGGTCGCAATCAGCCCCAGCATTTT.

The chain links TRBV5-1 to TRBJ2-4; no firm D call. CDR3 length: 16 residues. The germline gives CDR1 SGHRS, CDR2 YFSETQ. The ends were cut back, 5 bases at V and 2 bases at J, with 17 bases in the middle. The CDR3 is CASSLTPSIPKNIQYF. The CDR3 nucleotides read TGCGCCAGCAGTTTAACACCATCCATACCCAAAAACATTCAGTACTTC.

This clone was counted a few times. The CDR3, as DNA: TGTGCCAGCAGCTCAGGACAGGGGAATGAAAAACTGTTTTTT. Amino acids: CASSSGQGNEKLFF. The chain recombines TRBV7-9 with TRBJ1-4; TRBD1 aligns across 9 bases. Per germline, CDR1 SEHNR and CDR2 FQNEAQ (reference sequence). V shed 4 bases, J shed 5 bases, and the junction held 2 bases outside the gene matches. The CDR3 is 14 amino acids.

The chain joins TRBV5-6 to TRBJ2-7; the match to TRBD2 covers 11 bases. Germline V gene lookup returns CDR1 SGHDT and CDR2 YYEEEE. This CDR3 comprises 15 residues. Trimming took 2 bases from V and 1 from J; bases not matched to a gene: 2. The CDR3: CASSFRTSGSYEQYF. Written as DNA, the CDR3 is TGTGCCAGCAGCTTCAGGACTAGCGGGTCCTACGAGCAGTACTTC.

This rearrangement joins TRBV4-1 to TRBJ1-1; D not certain. V dropped 4 bases and J dropped 0 bases, with 9 bases sitting between them. In germline, CDR1 is MGHRA, CDR2 YSYEKL. The CDR3 totals 14 residues. The CDR3 here is CASSLREVNTEAFF. CDR3 in DNA: TGCGCCAGCAGCCTTAGGGAGGTGAACACTGAAGCTTTCTTT.

The chain is built from TRBV28 and TRBJ1-2; 9 nucleotides agree with TRBD1. Unmatched junction bases numbered 11, after V lost 4 bases and J lost 8 bases. Germline CDR1 MDHEN, CDR2 SYDVKM. This CDR3 region has 15 residues. CDR3 in DNA: TGTGCCAGCAGTTCTACCTCGACAGGGGGATGGGGCTACACCTTC. As protein: CASSSTSTGGWGYTF.

Only a few counts were recorded for this clone. V is TRBV4-3 and J is TRBJ2-7; TRBD1 matches at 8 bases. The CDR3 totals 15 residues. V was pared by 1 base and J by 3 bases, with 5 bases of the junction left unmatched. Germline-derived CDR1 and CDR2 are LGHNA and YSLEER. The CDR3 region is CASSQAQGASYEQYF. The CDR3 DNA follows: TGCGCCAGCAGCCAAGCCCAGGGGGCTAGCTACGAGCAGTACTTC.

The chain recombines TRBV9 with TRBJ2-7; a possible D gene is TRBD1 (6 bases). The CDR3 loop spans 16 amino acids. V shed 0 bases and J shed 7 bases, with 20 bases lying between them. Germline V lookup: CDR1 SGDLS, CDR2 YYNGEE. CDR3 DNA: TGTGCCAGCAGCGTAGCTACAGGGACGGGGCTAGATGAGCAGTACTTC. This encodes CASSVATGTGLDEQYF. Supplemented by reference TRBV9 and TRBJ2-7, the full variable domain reads DSGVTQTPKHLITATGQRVTLRCSPRSGDLSVYWYQQSLDQGLQFLIQYYNGEERAKGNILERFSAQQFPDLHSELNLSSLELGDSALYFCASSVATGTGLDEQYFGPGTRLTVT.

The sample holds a few counts of this clone. The chain uses TRBV7-9 and TRBJ2-3; weak D call: TRBD1 (6 bases). This CDR3 spans 14 amino acids. Per the germline V gene, CDR1 is SEHNR and CDR2 is FQNEAQ (reference sequence). V was pared by 2 bases and J by 7 bases, with 13 bases between. CDR3 in amino acids: CASSLLQGTYTQYF. The CDR3, as DNA: TGTGCCAGCAGCTTATTACAGGGAACATATACGCAGTATTTT.

This chain connects TRBV19 to TRBJ1-2; the D gene is possibly TRBD1 (6 bases). V lost 8 bases and J 5 bases, leaving 21 bases between the germline ends. The CDR3 consists of 15 residues. Germline V gene sequence: CDR1 LNHDA, CDR2 SQIVND (reference sequence). In DNA form, the CDR3 reads TGTGCCAGTGCTTTTCGATGGCAGGGGCGGTATGGCTACACCTTC. It encodes CASAFRWQGRYGYTF.

This clone was counted between two and nine times. The chain uses TRBV7-2 and TRBJ2-3; 12 positions agree with TRBD2. The CDR3 contains 17 residues. V was pared by 3 bases and J by 4 bases, with 8 bases of the junction left unmatched. CDR1 and CDR2 from the germline V gene are SGHTA and FQGNSA. DNA for the CDR3: TGTGCCAGCAGCTTCCTAGCGGGAGGGGGTCGAGCAGATACGCAGTATTTT. Translation: CASSFLAGGGRADTQYF.

This clone was observed a handful of times. The chain combines TRBV27 with TRBJ1-6, with TRBD1 as a possible D gene (5 bases). V lost 6 bases and J lost 7, with 16 bases in between. Germline loops: CDR1 MNHEY, CDR2 SMNVEV (reference sequence). This CDR3 is 15 amino acids long. CDR3 nucleotides: TGTGCCAGCAGACTTTTAGGGACTCTAAATTCACCCCTCCACTTT. It codes for CASRLLGTLNSPLHF.

This clone is medium-sized (0.01 to 0.1%) by share. The chain uses TRBV2 and TRBJ1-1; the D gene is possibly TRBD1 (6 bases). This CDR3 is 14 amino acids long. The germline V gene has CDR1 SNHLY and CDR2 FYNNEI. V was trimmed by 3 bases and J by 7 bases, leaving 15 bases between them. CDR3 loop: CASSEEHRALEAFF. CDR3 DNA: TGTGCCAGCAGTGAGGAACACAGGGCCCTTGAAGCTTTCTTT.

CDR3 coding DNA: TGTGCCATCAGTGAGTACAGGGGGACAGATACGCAGTATTTT. Protein product: CAISEYRGTDTQYF. This chain joins TRBV10-3 and TRBJ2-3, with 8 nucleotides matching TRBD1. This CDR3 is built from 14 residues. Looked up from germline, CDR1 is ENHRY and CDR2 is SYGVKD. With 1 base clipped from V and 3 bases from J, the junction kept 0 bases outside the gene matches.

A few counts support this clone. The rearrangement joins TRBV28 to TRBJ1-2, with D possibly being TRBD1 (5 bases). V was cut by 4 bases and J by 0 bases, with 15 bases left in between. Germline loops: CDR1 MDHEN, CDR2 SYDVKM. This CDR3 has 16 residues. The CDR3 protein is CASSSGGFTSNYGYTF. CDR3 nucleotides: TGTGCCAGCAGTTCCGGGGGGTTTACCTCTAACTATGGCTACACCTTC.

The CDR3 reads CASSQDGRGGDEQFF. In nucleotides, the CDR3 is TGCGCCAGCAGCCAAGACGGGCGAGGGGGGGATGAGCAGTTCTTC. V and J are TRBV4-1 and TRBJ2-1; D is possibly TRBD2 (7 bases). This CDR3 comprises 15 residues. Germline values: CDR1 MGHRA, CDR2 YSYEKL. V shed 0 bases and J shed 8 bases, with 14 bases lying between them.

A few counts support this clone. The chain carries TRBV18 and TRBJ1-3; maybe TRBD1 (6 bases). CDR3 length: 16 residues. V lost 2 bases, J lost 4 bases, and 15 bases lay in between. CDR1 KGHSH and CDR2 LQKENI come from the germline V gene. The CDR3 region has the DNA TGTGCCAGCTCACCAGGCACAGGGTTTGACGGAAACACCATATATTTT. Protein product: CASSPGTGFDGNTIYF.

A few counts support this clone. The J gene is TRBJ2-1, the V gene TRBV7-2; 8 bases are a match to TRBD2. The germline V gene encodes CDR1 SGHTA and CDR2 FQGNSA. The CDR3 has 15 residues. After removal of 2 bases from V and 7 bases from J, the junction contained 7 bases not matched to a gene. CDR3 in amino acids: CASSLIGRAGNEQFF. The CDR3 DNA follows: TGTGCCAGCAGCTTAATCGGGAGGGCCGGAAATGAGCAGTTCTTC.

The sample holds a few counts of this clone. The chain carries TRBV7-6 and TRBJ1-3; 7 nucleotides match TRBD1. Germline assignment: CDR1 SGHVS and CDR2 FNYEAQ. V trimming: 5 bases; J trimming: 0 bases; junction bases outside the gene matches: 4. The CDR3 has 15 residues. CDR3 residues: CASSRGQFSGNTIYF. DNA of the CDR3: TGTGCCAGCAGCCGGGGACAGTTCTCTGGAAACACCATATATTTT.